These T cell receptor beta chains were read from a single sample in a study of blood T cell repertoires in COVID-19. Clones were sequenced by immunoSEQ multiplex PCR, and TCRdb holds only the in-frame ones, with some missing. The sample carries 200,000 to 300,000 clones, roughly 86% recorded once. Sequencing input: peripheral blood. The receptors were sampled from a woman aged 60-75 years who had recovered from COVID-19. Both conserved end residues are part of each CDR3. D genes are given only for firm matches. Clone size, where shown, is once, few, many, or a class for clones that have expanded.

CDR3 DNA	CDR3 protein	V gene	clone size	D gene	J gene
TGTGCCACCTCGGGGGGGCCGTGGGAAAAACTGTTTTTT	CATSGGPWEKLFF	TRBV24-1	NA	NA	TRBJ1-4
TGTGCCAGCAGTGCCATATTAGGACCTGGAGGAGGACCTACGCGTCAGTACTTC	CASSAILGPGGGPTRQYF	TRBV27	NA	NA	TRBJ2-7
TGCGCCAGCAGCCAAGATTCGGTACTCCACTCCTCTGGAAACACCATATATTTT	CASSQDSVLHSSGNTIYF	TRBV4-1	NA	NA	TRBJ1-3
TGTGCCAGCAGTTCCCCTGCGGGGGGCAGGGAGACCCAGTACTTC	CASSSPAGGRETQYF	TRBV28	NA	TRBD2	TRBJ2-5
TGCGCCAGCAGCCAAGATGCCACGGGTAATGGAAACACCATATATTTT	CASSQDATGNGNTIYF	TRBV4-3	NA	NA	TRBJ1-3
TGCGCCACCCGTCCGGCGGGGGACAACAATGAGCAGTTCTTC	CATRPAGDNNEQFF	TRBV10-2	NA	NA	TRBJ2-1
TGTGCCAGCAGCTCTGGGGGCGCAACAGAAAAACTGTTTTTT	CASSSGGATEKLFF	TRBV5-4	NA	NA	TRBJ1-4
TGTGCCAGCAGCTCTCAGAACGGGGATCAGCCCCAGCATTTT	CASSSQNGDQPQHF	TRBV3-1/TRBV3-2	once	NA	TRBJ1-5
TGTGCCAGCAGCCACAGACAGGACCCGAACACTGAAGCTTTCTTT	CASSHRQDPNTEAFF	TRBV14	few	NA	TRBJ1-1
TGCGCCAGCAGCTTGCAGGGTGATACTAATGAAAAACTGTTTTTT	CASSLQGDTNEKLFF	TRBV5-1	NA	NA	TRBJ1-4
TGTGCCAGCAGCTCCGGCAGGGTAGGCTCTGGAAACACCATATATTTT	CASSSGRVGSGNTIYF	TRBV7-2	once	NA	TRBJ1-3
TGTGCCAGCAGTTACTGGGACAAGGGTGAGCAGTTCTTC	CASSYWDKGEQFF	TRBV6-2/TRBV6-3	NA	NA	TRBJ2-1
TGTGCTAGCTCGCCCGGGACACTCTACAATGAGCAGTTCTTC	CASSPGTLYNEQFF	TRBV7-7	NA	NA	TRBJ2-1
TGTGCCAGCAGTGTTATCAGCTCCTACGAGCAGTACTTC	CASSVISSYEQYF	TRBV2	NA	NA	TRBJ2-7
TGTGCCAGCAGCATATTCACAGGGGCGGATGCCGGGGCCAACGTCCTGACTTTC	CASSIFTGADAGANVLTF	TRBV5-4	NA	TRBD1	TRBJ2-6
TGTGCCAGCAGCACACGGACAGGGGGCAGTTCACCCCTCCACTTT	CASSTRTGGSSPLHF	TRBV7-2	NA	TRBD1	TRBJ1-6
TGTGCCAGCAGCCCAGGACAGAATAGCAATCAGCCCCAGCATTTT	CASSPGQNSNQPQHF	TRBV7-8	once	NA	TRBJ1-5
TGTGCCAGCAGCCAGGAGGGACAGAGGAACCAGCCCCAGCATTTT	CASSQEGQRNQPQHF	TRBV4-2	NA	TRBD1	TRBJ1-5
TGTGCCAGCAGCCTGACCCCGGGACAGGCCTACGAGCAGTACTTC	CASSLTPGQAYEQYF	TRBV3-1/TRBV3-2	NA	TRBD1	TRBJ2-7
TGTGCCAGCAGTTCCGGGGAGGGAAATCAGCCCCAGCATTTT	CASSSGEGNQPQHF	TRBV6-5	once	NA	TRBJ1-5
TGTGCCAGCTCACCAGCGACAGGGCAGAACACTGAAGCTTTCTTT	CASSPATGQNTEAFF	TRBV18	NA	TRBD1	TRBJ1-1
TGTGCCAGCAGCCCCCAGGGGAGGGCGCAAGAGACCCAGTACTTC	CASSPQGRAQETQYF	TRBV11-3	NA	NA	TRBJ2-5
TGTGCCAGCGAGAGCGGGGGGGCCCGAGACACCGGGGAGCTGTTTTTT	CASESGGARDTGELFF	TRBV28	NA	TRBD2	TRBJ2-2
TGTGCCACCAGCAGAGAAGGCCGGGTGGGTGAGCAGTACTTC	CATSREGRVGEQYF	TRBV15	NA	NA	TRBJ2-7
TGTGCCAGCAGTTACTCTGGGGACAGGCTCGAGCAGTACTTC	CASSYSGDRLEQYF	TRBV6-6	NA	TRBD1	TRBJ2-7
TGTGCCAGCAGTTCCCCCGGGGGATTGGCAGATACGCAGTATTTT	CASSSPGGLADTQYF	TRBV11-3	NA	NA	TRBJ2-3
TGCGCCAGCAGCTTGGAGGGACTAGCGGGGTACAATGAGCAGTTCTTC	CASSLEGLAGYNEQFF	TRBV5-1	NA	TRBD2	TRBJ2-1
TGTGCCAGCGGAGGCGGGGGGGCCCGGGAGACCCAGTACTTC	CASGGGGARETQYF	TRBV6-6	NA	TRBD2	TRBJ2-5
TGTGCCAGCAGCTATCGACTAGCGGGGGTCACAGATACGCAGTATTTT	CASSYRLAGVTDTQYF	TRBV5-6	NA	TRBD2	TRBJ2-3
TGTGCCAGCAGCTTGGACAGGGGAGTAGGGGAGACCCAGTACTTC	CASSLDRGVGETQYF	TRBV5-6	NA	TRBD1	TRBJ2-5
TGTGCCACCAGGGACAGGGGGAACACCGGGGAGCTGTTTTTT	CATRDRGNTGELFF	TRBV24-1	NA	TRBD1	TRBJ2-2
TGTGCCAGCAGAGTACTAGCGGGAGCTGGCGGGGAGCTGTTTTTT	CASRVLAGAGGELFF	TRBV6-5	NA	TRBD2	TRBJ2-2
TGTGCCACCAGCTGGATGGACAGGGTGGTAGATACGCAGTATTTT	CATSWMDRVVDTQYF	TRBV15	NA	TRBD1	TRBJ2-3
TGTGCCAGCAGCTTAAGGTCTAGCGGGGGTTCCCGGTCCGAGCAGTTCTTC	CASSLRSSGGSRSEQFF	TRBV7-2	once	TRBD2	TRBJ2-1
TGTGCCAGCAGCTCCCCAGGGGACCACTACAATGAGCAGTTCTTC	CASSSPGDHYNEQFF	TRBV7-9	NA	NA	TRBJ2-1